This TCR beta chain appears in the sequencing data of a study of identical twins. General study results and limits: Not following the same donors, the study drew its conclusions from cross-sectional statistical analysis. Beta out-of-frame sequences showed weaker excess twin sharing.

This CDR3 contains 13 residues. Germline V gives CDR1 MGHRA, CDR2 YSYEKL. V shed 0 bases and J shed 3 bases, with 6 bases lying between them. Each CDR3 protein gets one entry after TCRdb re-called the 5' RACE reads with MiXCR. Here the sample spans about 240,000 distinct CDR3 sequences, about 13% being singletons. Worth noting for this clonotype: Its target is unknown.

Another study also made use of these data, one on yellow fever vaccine responses in identical twins. That paper notes: Twin vaccine T cell responses reportedly seemed partly convergent, partly personalized.

The rearrangement joins TRBV4-1 to TRBJ2-7; no clear D. This receptor was obtained from a woman in her late teens or twenties in good health. The material sequenced was memory (CD45RO+) T cells sorted from blood. The CDR3 spells CASSQDYVYEQYF. As DNA, the CDR3 is TGCGCCAGCAGCCAAGATTATGTCTACGAGCAGTACTTC.